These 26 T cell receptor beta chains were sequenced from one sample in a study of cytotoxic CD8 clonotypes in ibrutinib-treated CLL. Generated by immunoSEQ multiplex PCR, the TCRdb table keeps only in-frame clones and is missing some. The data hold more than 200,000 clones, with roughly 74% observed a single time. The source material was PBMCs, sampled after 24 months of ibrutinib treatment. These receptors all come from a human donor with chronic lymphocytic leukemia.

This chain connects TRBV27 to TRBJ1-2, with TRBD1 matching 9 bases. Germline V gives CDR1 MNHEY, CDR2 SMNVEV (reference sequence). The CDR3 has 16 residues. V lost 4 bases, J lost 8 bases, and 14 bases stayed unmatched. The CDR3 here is CASSSTPRDRADGYTF. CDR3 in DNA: TGTGCCAGCAGTTCAACCCCCCGGGACAGGGCCGACGGCTACACCTTC.

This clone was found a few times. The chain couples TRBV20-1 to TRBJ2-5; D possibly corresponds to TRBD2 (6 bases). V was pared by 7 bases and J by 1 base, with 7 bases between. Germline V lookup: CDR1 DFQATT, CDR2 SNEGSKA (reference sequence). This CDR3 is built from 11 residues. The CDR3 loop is CSGEVQETQYF. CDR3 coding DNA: TGCAGTGGGGAGGTCCAAGAGACCCAGTACTTC.

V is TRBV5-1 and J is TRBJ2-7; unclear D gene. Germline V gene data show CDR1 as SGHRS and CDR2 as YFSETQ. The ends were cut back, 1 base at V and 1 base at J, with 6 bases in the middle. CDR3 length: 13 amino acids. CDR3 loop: CASSLSVSYEQYF. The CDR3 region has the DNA TGCGCCAGCAGCTTGTCTGTTTCCTACGAGCAGTACTTC. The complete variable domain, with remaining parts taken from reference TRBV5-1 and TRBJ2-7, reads KAGVTQTPRYLIKTRGQQVTLSCSPISGHRSVSWYQQTPGQGLQFLFEYFSETQRNKGNFPGRFSGRQFSNSRSEMNVSTLELGDSALYLCASSLSVSYEQYFGPGTRLTVT.

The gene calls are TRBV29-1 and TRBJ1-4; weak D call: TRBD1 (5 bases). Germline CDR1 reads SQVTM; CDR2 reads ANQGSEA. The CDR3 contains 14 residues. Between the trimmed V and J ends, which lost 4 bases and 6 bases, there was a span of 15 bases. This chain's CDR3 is CSVVRGPSDEKLFF. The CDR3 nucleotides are TGCAGCGTTGTAAGGGGCCCCTCGGATGAAAAACTGTTTTTT.

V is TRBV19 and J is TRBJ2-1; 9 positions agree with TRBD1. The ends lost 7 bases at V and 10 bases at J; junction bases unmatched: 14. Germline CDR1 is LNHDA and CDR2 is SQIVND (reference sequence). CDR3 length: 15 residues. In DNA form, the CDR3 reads TGTGCCAGTACTTTGGGACAGGGTACCCGTAGGGAGCAGTTCTTC. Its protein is CASTLGQGTRREQFF.

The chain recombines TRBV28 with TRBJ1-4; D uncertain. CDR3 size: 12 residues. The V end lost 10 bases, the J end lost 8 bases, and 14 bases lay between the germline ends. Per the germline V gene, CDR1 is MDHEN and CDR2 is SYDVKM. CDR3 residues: CATRQGREKLFF. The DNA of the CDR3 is TGTGCCACGAGACAAGGGAGGGAAAAACTGTTTTTT.

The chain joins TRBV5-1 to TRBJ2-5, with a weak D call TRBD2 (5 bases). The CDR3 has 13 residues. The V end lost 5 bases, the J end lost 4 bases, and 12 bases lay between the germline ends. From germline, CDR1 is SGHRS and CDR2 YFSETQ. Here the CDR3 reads CASRFEGGETQYF. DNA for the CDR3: TGCGCCAGCAGATTTGAGGGTGGAGAGACCCAGTACTTC.

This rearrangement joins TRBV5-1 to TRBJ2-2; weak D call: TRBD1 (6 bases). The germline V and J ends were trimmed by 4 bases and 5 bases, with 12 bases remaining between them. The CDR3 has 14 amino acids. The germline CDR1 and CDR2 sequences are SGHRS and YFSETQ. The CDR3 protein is CASSQDSSTGELFF. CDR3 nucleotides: TGCGCCAGCAGCCAGGACAGTTCGACCGGGGAGCTGTTTTTT.

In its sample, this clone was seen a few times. The CDR3 loop is CASSLTPSNQPQHF. DNA of the CDR3: TGTGCCAGCAGTTTAACACCTAGCAATCAGCCCCAGCATTTT. The genes are TRBV27 and TRBJ1-5; D is ambiguous. The V end was cut by 2 bases, the J end by 0 bases, with 5 bases between. The CDR3 sequence is 14 residues long. From germline, CDR1 is MNHEY and CDR2 SMNVEV (reference sequence).

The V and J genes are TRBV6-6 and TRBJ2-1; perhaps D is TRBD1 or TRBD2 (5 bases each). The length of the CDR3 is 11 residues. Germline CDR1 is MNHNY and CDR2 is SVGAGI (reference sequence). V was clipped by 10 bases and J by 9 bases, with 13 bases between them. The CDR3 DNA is TGTGCCATCGTTGGGGCGGGTGAGCAGTTCTTC. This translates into CAIVGAGEQFF.

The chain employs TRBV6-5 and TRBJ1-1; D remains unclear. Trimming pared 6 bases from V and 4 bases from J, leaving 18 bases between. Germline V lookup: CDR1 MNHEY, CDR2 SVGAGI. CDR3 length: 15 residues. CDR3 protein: CASRQTGLSSTEAFF. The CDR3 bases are TGTGCCAGCAGGCAAACGGGGTTGAGTAGCACTGAAGCTTTCTTT.

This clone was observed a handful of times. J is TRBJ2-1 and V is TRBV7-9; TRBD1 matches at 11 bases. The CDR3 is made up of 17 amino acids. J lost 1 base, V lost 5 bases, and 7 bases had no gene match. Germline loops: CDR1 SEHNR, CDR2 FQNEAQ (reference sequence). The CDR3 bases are TGTGCCAGCAGCAGGGGACAGGGGGACGTATCCTACAATGAGCAGTTCTTC. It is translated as CASSRGQGDVSYNEQFF. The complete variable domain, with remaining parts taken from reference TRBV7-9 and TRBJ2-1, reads DTGVSQNPRHKITKRGQNVTFRCDPISEHNRLYWYRQTLGQGPEFLTYFQNEAQLEKSRLLSDRFSAERPKGSFSTLEIQRTEQGDSAMYLCASSRGQGDVSYNEQFFGPGTRLTVL.

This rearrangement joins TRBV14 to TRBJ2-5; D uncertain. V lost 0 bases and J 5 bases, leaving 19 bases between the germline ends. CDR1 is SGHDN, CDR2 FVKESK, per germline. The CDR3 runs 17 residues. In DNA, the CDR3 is TGTGCCAGCAGCCAAGAGGTGGCCTCCAGCCCCGGTGAGACCCAGTACTTC. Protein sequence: CASSQEVASSPGETQYF. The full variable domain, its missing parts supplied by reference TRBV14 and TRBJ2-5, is EAGVTQFPSHSVIEKGQTVTLRCDPISGHDNLYWYRRVMGKEIKFLLHFVKESKQDESGMPNNRFLAERTGGTYSTLKVQPAELEDSGVYFCASSQEVASSPGETQYFGPGTRLLVL.

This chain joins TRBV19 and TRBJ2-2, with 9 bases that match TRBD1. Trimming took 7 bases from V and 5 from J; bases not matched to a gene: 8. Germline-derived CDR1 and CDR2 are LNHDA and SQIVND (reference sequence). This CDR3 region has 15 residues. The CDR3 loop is CASTSGTGKTGELFF. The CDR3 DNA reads TGTGCCAGTACCTCTGGGACAGGGAAAACCGGGGAGCTGTTTTTT.

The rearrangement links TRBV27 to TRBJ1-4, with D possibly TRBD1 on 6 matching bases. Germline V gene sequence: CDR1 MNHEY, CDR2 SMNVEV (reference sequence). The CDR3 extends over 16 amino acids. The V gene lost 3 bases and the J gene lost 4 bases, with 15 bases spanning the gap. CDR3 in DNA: TGTGCCAGCAGTTTCATGGGGGCGCCGAGTAATGAAAAACTGTTTTTT. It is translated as CASSFMGAPSNEKLFF.

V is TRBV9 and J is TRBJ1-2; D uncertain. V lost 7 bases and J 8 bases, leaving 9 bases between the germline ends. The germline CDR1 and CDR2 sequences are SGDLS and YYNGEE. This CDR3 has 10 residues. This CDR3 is CASRNKGYTF. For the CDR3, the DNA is TGTGCCAGCCGAAACAAAGGCTACACCTTC.

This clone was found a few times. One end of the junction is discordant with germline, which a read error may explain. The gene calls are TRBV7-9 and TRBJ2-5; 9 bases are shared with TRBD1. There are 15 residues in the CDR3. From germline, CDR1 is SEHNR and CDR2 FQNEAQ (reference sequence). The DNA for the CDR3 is TGTGCCAGCAGCCTAGCCAGGGACAGGGAAGAGACCCAGTACTTC. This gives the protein CASSLARDREETQYF. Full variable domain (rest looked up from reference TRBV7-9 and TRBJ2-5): DTGVSQNPRHKITKRGQNVTFRCDPISEHNRLYWYRQTLGQGPEFLTYFQNEAQLEKSRLLSDRFSAERPKGSFSTLEIQRTEQGDSAMYLCASSLARDREETQYFGPGTRLLVL.

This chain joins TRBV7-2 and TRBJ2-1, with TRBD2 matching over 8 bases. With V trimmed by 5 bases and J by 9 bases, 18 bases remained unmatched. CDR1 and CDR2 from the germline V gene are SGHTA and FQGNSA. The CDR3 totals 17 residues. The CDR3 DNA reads TGTGCCAGCAGCCAGACTATGAGGCTAGCGGGCGGGGGTGAGCAGTTCTTC. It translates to CASSQTMRLAGGGEQFF.

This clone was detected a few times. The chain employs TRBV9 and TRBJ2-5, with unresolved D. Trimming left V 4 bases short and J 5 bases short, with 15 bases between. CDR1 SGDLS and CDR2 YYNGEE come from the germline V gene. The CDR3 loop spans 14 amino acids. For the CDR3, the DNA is TGTGCCAGCAGCCCTGGCGAGGATTGGGAGACCCAGTACTTC. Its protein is CASSPGEDWETQYF.

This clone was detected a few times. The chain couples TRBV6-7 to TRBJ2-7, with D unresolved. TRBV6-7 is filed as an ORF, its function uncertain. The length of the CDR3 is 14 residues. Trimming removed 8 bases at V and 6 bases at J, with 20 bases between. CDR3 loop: CASQPDSGSREQYF. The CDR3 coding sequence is TGTGCCAGCCAGCCAGATAGTGGTTCTCGCGAGCAGTACTTC.

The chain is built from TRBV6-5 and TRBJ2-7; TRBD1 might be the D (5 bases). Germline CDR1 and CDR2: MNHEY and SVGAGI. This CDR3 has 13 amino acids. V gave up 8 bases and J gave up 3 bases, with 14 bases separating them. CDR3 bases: TGTGCCAGCCTAAGTCAGGGATACTACGAGCAGTACTTC. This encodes CASLSQGYYEQYF.

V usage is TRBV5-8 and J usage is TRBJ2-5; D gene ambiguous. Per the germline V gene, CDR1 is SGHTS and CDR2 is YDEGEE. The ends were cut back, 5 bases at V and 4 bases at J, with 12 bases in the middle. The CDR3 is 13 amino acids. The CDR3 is CASSNDLPETQYF. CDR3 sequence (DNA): TGTGCCAGCAGTAACGATCTCCCAGAGACCCAGTACTTC.

The chain's CDR3 is CASSLYLAGAFYEQYF. The CDR3 nucleotides are TGTGCCAGCAGTTTATATCTAGCGGGGGCCTTTTACGAGCAGTACTTC. The rearrangement links TRBV28 to TRBJ2-7; 10 bases agree with TRBD2. Germline values: CDR1 MDHEN, CDR2 SYDVKM. Trimming at V came to 1 base and at J to 4 bases, leaving 7 bases not matched to a gene. CDR3 length: 16 residues.

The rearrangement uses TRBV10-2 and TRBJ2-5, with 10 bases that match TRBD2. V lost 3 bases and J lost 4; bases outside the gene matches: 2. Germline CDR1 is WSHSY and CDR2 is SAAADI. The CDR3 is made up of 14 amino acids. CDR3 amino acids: CASSESGRGETQYF. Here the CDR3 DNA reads TGCGCCAGCAGTGAAAGCGGGAGGGGAGAGACCCAGTACTTC.

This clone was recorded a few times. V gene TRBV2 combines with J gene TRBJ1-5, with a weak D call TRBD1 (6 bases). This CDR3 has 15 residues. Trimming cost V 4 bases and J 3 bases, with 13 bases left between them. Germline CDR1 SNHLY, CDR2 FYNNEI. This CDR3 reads CASSVGQTYNQPQHF. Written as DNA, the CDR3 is TGTGCCAGCAGTGTTGGACAGACCTACAATCAGCCCCAGCATTTT.

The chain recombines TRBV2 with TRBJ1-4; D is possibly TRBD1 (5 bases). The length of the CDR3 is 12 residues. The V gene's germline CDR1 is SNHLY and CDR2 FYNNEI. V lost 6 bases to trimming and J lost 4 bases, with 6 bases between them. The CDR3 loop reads CASRQGNEKLFF. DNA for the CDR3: TGTGCCAGCAGGCAGGGTAATGAAAAACTGTTTTTT.